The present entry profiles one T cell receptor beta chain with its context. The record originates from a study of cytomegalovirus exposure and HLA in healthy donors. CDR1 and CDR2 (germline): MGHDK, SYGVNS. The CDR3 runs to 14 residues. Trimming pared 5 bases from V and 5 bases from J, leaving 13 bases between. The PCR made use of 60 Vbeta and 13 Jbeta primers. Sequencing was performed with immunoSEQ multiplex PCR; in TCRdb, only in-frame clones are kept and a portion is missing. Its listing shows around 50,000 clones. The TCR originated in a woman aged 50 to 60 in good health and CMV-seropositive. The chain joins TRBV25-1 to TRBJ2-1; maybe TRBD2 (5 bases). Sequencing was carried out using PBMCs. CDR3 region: CASSLGGLDNEQFF. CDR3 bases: TGTGCCAGCAGTTTAGGAGGTTTGGACAATGAGCAGTTCTTC.